The rows below give T cell receptor beta chains drawn from one sample of a study of cytomegalovirus exposure and HLA in healthy donors. The protocol was immunoSEQ multiplex PCR, while the TCRdb copy is restricted to in-frame clones and leaves out a portion. This repertoire includes about 200,000 clones. The sequenced sample consisted of PBMCs. Receptor source: a girl aged 2-9 years in good health and CMV-seropositive. Both conserved end residues are part of each CDR3. Fields, in order: J gene, V gene, D gene, CDR3 protein, CDR3 DNA. A D gene is named only where the DNA matches it firmly.

J: TRBJ2-3; V: TRBV7-2; D: -; CDR3: CASSSPLLANTDTQYF; DNA: TGTGCCAGCAGCTCACCCCTACTAGCTAACACAGATACGCAGTATTTT
J: TRBJ2-7; V: TRBV6-5; D: -; CDR3: CASSYRDKETYEQYF; DNA: TGTGCCAGCAGTTACCGGGACAAGGAAACCTACGAGCAGTACTTC
J: TRBJ2-3; V: TRBV5-1; D: TRBD2; CDR3: CASGSGRAMYF; DNA: TGCGCCAGCGGAAGCGGGAGGGCCATGTATTTT
J: TRBJ1-2; V: TRBV27; D: -; CDR3: CASSSFESGENYGYTF; DNA: TGTGCCAGCAGTTCCTTTGAGTCAGGGGAGAACTATGGCTACACCTTC
J: TRBJ2-7; V: TRBV7-2; D: TRBD2; CDR3: CASSSRLAGGLYEQYF; DNA: TGTGCCAGCAGCTCCAGACTAGCGGGAGGACTGTACGAGCAGTACTTC
J: TRBJ1-2; V: TRBV7-9; D: TRBD1; CDR3: CASSLTRGTGTYYGYTF; DNA: TGTGCCAGCAGCTTGACACGGGGGACAGGGACCTACTATGGCTACACCTTC
J: TRBJ2-3; V: TRBV29-1; D: TRBD2; CDR3: CSVSGLAGGSTDTQYF; DNA: TGCAGCGTTTCAGGACTAGCGGGGGGTAGCACAGATACGCAGTATTTT
J: TRBJ2-7; V: TRBV5-1; D: TRBD1; CDR3: CASSPGTGGWYEQYF; DNA: TGCGCCAGCAGCCCAGGGACAGGGGGTTGGTACGAGCAGTACTTC
J: TRBJ1-5; V: TRBV18; D: -; CDR3: CASQDSSNQPQHF; DNA: TGTGCCAGCCAGGACAGCAGCAATCAGCCCCAGCATTTT
J: TRBJ2-2; V: TRBV4-1; D: TRBD1; CDR3: CASSLPGQGASGELFF; DNA: TGCGCCAGCAGCCTGCCGGGACAGGGGGCATCCGGGGAGCTGTTTTTT
J: TRBJ2-2; V: TRBV5-6; D: -; CDR3: CASSWGRGTGELFF; DNA: TGTGCCAGCAGCTGGGGGCGCGGTACCGGGGAGCTGTTTTTT
J: TRBJ2-3; V: TRBV19; D: -; CDR3: CASTPVLARGTDTQYF; DNA: TGTGCCAGTACCCCGGTCCTAGCGAGGGGCACAGATACGCAGTATTTT
J: TRBJ1-1; V: TRBV5-1; D: TRBD1; CDR3: CASGYRTGELNTEAFF; DNA: TGCGCCAGCGGCTATAGGACAGGCGAATTGAACACTGAAGCTTTCTTT
J: TRBJ1-1; V: TRBV15; D: -; CDR3: CATSRRSGVGNTEAFF; DNA: TGTGCCACCAGCAGAAGATCAGGGGTGGGGAACACTGAAGCTTTCTTT
J: TRBJ1-2; V: TRBV4-1; D: -; CDR3: CASSPDGGYGYTF; DNA: TGCGCCAGCAGCCCAGACGGCGGTTATGGCTACACCTTC
J: TRBJ2-1; V: TRBV7-3; D: TRBD2; CDR3: CASSLAASGYNEQFF; DNA: TGTGCCAGCAGCTTGGCGGCTAGCGGGTATAATGAGCAGTTCTTC
J: TRBJ1-2; V: TRBV27; D: TRBD1; CDR3: CASSPGGANYGYTF; DNA: TGTGCCAGCAGTCCAGGGGGCGCCAACTATGGCTACACCTTC
J: TRBJ2-7; V: TRBV4-1; D: TRBD2; CDR3: CASSQPTSGSPYEQYF; DNA: TGCGCCAGCAGCCAGCCCACTAGCGGGAGCCCCTACGAGCAGTACTTC
J: TRBJ1-1; V: TRBV30; D: -; CDR3: CAWTVGGLTEAFF; DNA: TGTGCCTGGACAGTCGGGGGTCTGACTGAAGCTTTCTTT
J: TRBJ2-1; V: TRBV27; D: -; CDR3: CASSYVIYNEQFF; DNA: TGTGCCAGCAGTTATGTTATTTACAATGAGCAGTTCTTC
J: TRBJ1-2; V: TRBV7-3; D: TRBD1; CDR3: CASSLSGQGDGYTF; DNA: TGTGCCAGCAGCCTGTCGGGACAGGGTGATGGCTACACCTTC
J: TRBJ2-7; V: TRBV28; D: TRBD1; CDR3: CASRRPGQGLSYEQYF; DNA: TGTGCCAGCAGACGCCCGGGACAGGGCCTATCCTACGAGCAGTACTTC
J: TRBJ1-1; V: TRBV15; D: TRBD1; CDR3: CATSRGGQMNTEAFF; DNA: TGTGCCACCAGCAGAGGGGGACAGATGAACACTGAAGCTTTCTTT
J: TRBJ1-1; V: TRBV10-3; D: TRBD1; CDR3: CAISEGGLNTEAFF; DNA: TGTGCCATCAGTGAAGGGGGCCTGAACACTGAAGCTTTCTTT
J: TRBJ2-2; V: TRBV29-1; D: TRBD1; CDR3: CSVKAGTGNTGELFF; DNA: TGCAGCGTAAAGGCCGGGACAGGGAACACCGGGGAGCTGTTTTTT
J: TRBJ1-3; V: TRBV6-5; D: -; CDR3: CASGRTGNTIYF; DNA: TGTGCCAGCGGCAGAACTGGAAACACCATATATTTT
J: TRBJ2-5; V: TRBV2; D: TRBD2; CDR3: CASRGGLGGYQETQYF; DNA: TGTGCCAGCAGGGGAGGACTAGGAGGCTACCAAGAGACCCAGTACTTC
J: TRBJ2-1; V: TRBV27; D: TRBD2; CDR3: CASSLRGGSSYNEQFF; DNA: TGTGCCAGCAGTTTACGAGGCGGGAGCTCCTACAATGAGCAGTTCTTC
J: TRBJ1-5; V: TRBV5-4; D: -; CDR3: CASSLSPGMGNQPQHF; DNA: TGTGCCAGCAGCTTGAGTCCAGGGATGGGAAATCAGCCCCAGCATTTT
J: TRBJ2-2; V: TRBV5-1; D: TRBD2; CDR3: CASSLGLAGELAGELFF; DNA: TGCGCCAGCAGCTTAGGACTAGCGGGAGAGTTGGCCGGGGAGCTGTTTTTT
J: TRBJ1-1; V: TRBV7-9; D: TRBD1; CDR3: CASSSDRGNTEAFF; DNA: TGTGCCAGCAGTTCGGACAGGGGGAACACTGAAGCTTTCTTT
J: TRBJ2-1; V: TRBV2; D: TRBD2; CDR3: CAGSGGVHEQFF; DNA: TGTGCCGGATCGGGAGGGGTACATGAGCAGTTCTTC
J: TRBJ1-1; V: TRBV19; D: TRBD1; CDR3: CASSIAWTGENTEAFF; DNA: TGTGCCAGTAGTATAGCTTGGACAGGGGAGAACACTGAAGCTTTTTTT
J: TRBJ2-7; V: TRBV19; D: TRBD1; CDR3: CASSLWTGNEQYF; DNA: TGTGCCAGTAGTCTATGGACAGGGAATGAGCAGTACTTC
J: TRBJ2-7; V: TRBV6-1; D: -; CDR3: CASSDGLADSYEQYF; DNA: TGTGCCAGCAGTGATGGGCTAGCCGACTCCTACGAGCAGTACTTC
J: TRBJ2-7; V: TRBV27; D: -; CDR3: CASSLSGLAYEQYF; DNA: TGTGCCAGCAGTTTATCGGGACTTGCCTACGAGCAGTACTTC
J: TRBJ2-5; V: TRBV30; D: TRBD2; CDR3: CAWSGAAGVGETQYF; DNA: TGTGCCTGGAGTGGGGCCGCGGGGGTCGGGGAGACCCAGTACTTC